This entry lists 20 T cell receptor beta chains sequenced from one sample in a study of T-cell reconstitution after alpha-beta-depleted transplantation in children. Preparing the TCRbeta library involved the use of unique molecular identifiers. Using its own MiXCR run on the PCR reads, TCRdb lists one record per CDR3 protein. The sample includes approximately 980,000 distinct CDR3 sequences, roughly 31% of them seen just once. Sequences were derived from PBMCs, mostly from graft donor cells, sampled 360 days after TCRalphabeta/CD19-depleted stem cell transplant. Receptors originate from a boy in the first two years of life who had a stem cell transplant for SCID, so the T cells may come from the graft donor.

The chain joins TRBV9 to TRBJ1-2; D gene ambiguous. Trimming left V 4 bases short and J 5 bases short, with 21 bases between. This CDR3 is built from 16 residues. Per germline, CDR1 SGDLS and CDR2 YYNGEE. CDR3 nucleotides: TGTGCCAGCAGCAAAAAGAAGGGTGGCCCTGGGTATGGCTACACCTTC. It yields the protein CASSKKKGGPGYGYTF. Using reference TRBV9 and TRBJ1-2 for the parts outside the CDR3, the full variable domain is DSGVTQTPKHLITATGQRVTLRCSPRSGDLSVYWYQQSLDQGLQFLIQYYNGEERAKGNILERFSAQQFPDLHSELNLSSLELGDSALYFCASSKKKGGPGYGYTFGSGTRLTVV.

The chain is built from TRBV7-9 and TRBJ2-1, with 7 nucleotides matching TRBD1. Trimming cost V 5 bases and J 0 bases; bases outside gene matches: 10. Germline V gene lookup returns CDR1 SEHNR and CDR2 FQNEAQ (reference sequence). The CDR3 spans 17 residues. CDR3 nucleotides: TGTGCCAGCAGCCCACTGAGGGACAGCCACTCCTACAATGAGCAGTTCTTC. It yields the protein CASSPLRDSHSYNEQFF.

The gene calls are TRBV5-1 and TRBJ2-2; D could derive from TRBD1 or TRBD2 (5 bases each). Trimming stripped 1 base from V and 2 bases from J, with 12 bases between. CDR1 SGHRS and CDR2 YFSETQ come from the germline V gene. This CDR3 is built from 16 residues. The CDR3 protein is CASSLSGPINTGELFF. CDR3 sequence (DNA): TGCGCCAGCAGCTTGTCGGGACCGATAAACACCGGGGAGCTGTTTTTT.

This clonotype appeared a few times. This CDR3 reads CASSFRSQVTDTQYF. The CDR3 DNA follows: TGTGCCAGCAGTTTTCGTAGCCAGGTCACAGATACGCAGTATTTT. This sequence joins TRBV28 and TRBJ2-3; no clear D. V lost 3 bases to trimming and J lost 2 bases, with 12 bases between them. Germline lookup yields CDR1 MDHEN and CDR2 SYDVKM. The CDR3 has 15 residues.

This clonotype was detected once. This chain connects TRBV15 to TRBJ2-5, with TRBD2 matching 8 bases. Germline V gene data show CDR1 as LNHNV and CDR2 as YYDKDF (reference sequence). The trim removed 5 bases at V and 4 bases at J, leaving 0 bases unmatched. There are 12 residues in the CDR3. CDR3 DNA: TGTGCCACCAGCGCGGGGGGAGAGACCCAGTACTTC. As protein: CATSAGGETQYF.

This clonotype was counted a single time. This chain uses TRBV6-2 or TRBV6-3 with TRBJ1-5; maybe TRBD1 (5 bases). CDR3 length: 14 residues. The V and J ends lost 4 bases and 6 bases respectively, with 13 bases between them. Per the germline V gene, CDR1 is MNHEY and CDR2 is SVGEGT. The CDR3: CASSLPGALQPQHF. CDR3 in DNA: TGTGCCAGCAGTTTACCTGGGGCCCTTCAGCCCCAGCATTTT.

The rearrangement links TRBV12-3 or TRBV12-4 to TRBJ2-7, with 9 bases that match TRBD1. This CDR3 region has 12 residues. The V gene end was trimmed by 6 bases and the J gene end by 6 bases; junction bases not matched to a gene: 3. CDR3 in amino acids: CASRGQGSEQYF. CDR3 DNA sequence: TGTGCCAGCAGGGGACAGGGCTCCGAGCAGTACTTC.

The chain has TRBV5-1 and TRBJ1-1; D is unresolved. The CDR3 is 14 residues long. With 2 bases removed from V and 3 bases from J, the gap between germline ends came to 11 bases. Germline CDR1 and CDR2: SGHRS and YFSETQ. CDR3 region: CASSFTAADTEAFF. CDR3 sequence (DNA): TGCGCCAGCAGCTTCACGGCCGCGGACACTGAAGCTTTCTTT. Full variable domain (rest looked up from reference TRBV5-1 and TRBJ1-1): KAGVTQTPRYLIKTRGQQVTLSCSPISGHRSVSWYQQTPGQGLQFLFEYFSETQRNKGNFPGRFSGRQFSNSRSEMNVSTLELGDSALYLCASSFTAADTEAFFGQGTRLTVV.

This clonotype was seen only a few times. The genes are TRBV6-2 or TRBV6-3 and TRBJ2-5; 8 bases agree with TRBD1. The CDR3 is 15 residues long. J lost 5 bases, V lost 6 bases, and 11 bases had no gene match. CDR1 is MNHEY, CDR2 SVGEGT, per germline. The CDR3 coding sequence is TGTGCCAGCAGCTACGACAGGGGCTTCTCGGAGACCCAGTACTTC. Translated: CASSYDRGFSETQYF.

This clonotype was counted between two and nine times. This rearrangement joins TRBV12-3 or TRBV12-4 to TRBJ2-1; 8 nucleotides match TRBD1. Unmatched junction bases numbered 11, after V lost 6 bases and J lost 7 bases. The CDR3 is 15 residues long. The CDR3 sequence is CASSHTGTGKNEQFF. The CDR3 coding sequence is TGTGCCAGCAGCCATACCGGGACAGGAAAAAATGAGCAGTTCTTC.

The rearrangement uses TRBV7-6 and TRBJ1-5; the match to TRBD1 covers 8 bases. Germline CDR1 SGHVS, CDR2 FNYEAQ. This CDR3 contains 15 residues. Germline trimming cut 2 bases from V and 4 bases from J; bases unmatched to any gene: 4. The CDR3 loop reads CASSLRTGRNQPQHF. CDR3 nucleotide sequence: TGTGCCAGCAGCTTACGGACAGGGAGAAATCAGCCCCAGCATTTT. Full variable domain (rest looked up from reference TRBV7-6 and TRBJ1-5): GAGVSQSPRYKVTKRGQDVALRCDPISGHVSLYWYRQALGQGPEFLTYFNYEAQQDKSGLPNDRFSAERPEGSISTLTIQRTEQRDSAMYRCASSLRTGRNQPQHFGDGTRLSIL.

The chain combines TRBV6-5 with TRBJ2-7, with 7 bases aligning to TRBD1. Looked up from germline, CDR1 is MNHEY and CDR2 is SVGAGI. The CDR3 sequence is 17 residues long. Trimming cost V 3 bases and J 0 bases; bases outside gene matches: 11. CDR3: CASSYDQPGQYSYEQYF. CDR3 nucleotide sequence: TGTGCCAGCAGTTATGACCAACCGGGACAGTACTCCTACGAGCAGTACTTC.

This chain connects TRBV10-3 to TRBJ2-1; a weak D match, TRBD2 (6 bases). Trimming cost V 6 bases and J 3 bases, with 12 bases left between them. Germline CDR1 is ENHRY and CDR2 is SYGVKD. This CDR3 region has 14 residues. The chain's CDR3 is CAIRASALYNEQFF. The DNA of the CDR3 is TGTGCCATCAGGGCTAGCGCTCTCTACAATGAGCAGTTCTTC.

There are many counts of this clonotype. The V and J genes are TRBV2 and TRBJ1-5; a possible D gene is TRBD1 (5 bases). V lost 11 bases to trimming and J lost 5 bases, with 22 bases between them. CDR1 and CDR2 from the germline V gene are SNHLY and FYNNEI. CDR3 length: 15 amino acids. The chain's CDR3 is CAGPFHRCGHQPQHF. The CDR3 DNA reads TGTGCCGGACCATTCCACAGGTGTGGGCATCAGCCCCAGCATTTT.

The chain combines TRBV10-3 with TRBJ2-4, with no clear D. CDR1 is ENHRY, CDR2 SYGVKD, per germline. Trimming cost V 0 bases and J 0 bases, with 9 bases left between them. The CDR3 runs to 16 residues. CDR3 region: CAISESESLAKNIQYF. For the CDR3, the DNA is TGTGCCATCAGTGAGTCAGAGTCTCTAGCCAAAAACATTCAGTACTTC.

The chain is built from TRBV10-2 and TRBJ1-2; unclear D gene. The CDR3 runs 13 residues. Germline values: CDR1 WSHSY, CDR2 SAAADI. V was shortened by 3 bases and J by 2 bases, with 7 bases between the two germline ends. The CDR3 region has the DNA TGCGCCAGCAGTGACAGGTTAAACTATGGCTACACCTTC. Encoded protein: CASSDRLNYGYTF.

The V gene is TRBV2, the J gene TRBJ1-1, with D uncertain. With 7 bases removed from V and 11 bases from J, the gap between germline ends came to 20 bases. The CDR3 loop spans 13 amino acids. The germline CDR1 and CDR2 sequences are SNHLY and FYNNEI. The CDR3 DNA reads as TGTGCCAGCACTCAAGCCCGGACCTTGGGCGCTTTCTTT. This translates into CASTQARTLGAFF.

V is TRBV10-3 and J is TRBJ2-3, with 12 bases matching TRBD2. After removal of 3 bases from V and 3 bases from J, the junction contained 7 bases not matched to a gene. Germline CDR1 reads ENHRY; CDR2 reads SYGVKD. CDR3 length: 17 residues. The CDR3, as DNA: TGTGCCATCAGTGACCCAAGACTAGCGGGGGAAACAGATACGCAGTATTTT. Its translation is CAISDPRLAGETDTQYF.

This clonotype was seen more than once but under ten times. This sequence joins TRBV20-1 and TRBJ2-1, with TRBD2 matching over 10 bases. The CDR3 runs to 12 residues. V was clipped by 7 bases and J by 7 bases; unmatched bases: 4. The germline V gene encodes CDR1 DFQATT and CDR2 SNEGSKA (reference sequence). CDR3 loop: CSVAGGWNEQFF. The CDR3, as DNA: TGCAGTGTAGCGGGGGGCTGGAATGAGCAGTTCTTC.

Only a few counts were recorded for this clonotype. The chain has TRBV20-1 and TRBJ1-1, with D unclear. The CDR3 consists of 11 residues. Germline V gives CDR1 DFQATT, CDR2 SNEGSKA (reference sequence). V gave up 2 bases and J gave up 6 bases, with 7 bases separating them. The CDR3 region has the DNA TGCAGTGCTAGAAGAAGGTCTGAAGCTTTCTTT. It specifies CSARRRSEAFF.